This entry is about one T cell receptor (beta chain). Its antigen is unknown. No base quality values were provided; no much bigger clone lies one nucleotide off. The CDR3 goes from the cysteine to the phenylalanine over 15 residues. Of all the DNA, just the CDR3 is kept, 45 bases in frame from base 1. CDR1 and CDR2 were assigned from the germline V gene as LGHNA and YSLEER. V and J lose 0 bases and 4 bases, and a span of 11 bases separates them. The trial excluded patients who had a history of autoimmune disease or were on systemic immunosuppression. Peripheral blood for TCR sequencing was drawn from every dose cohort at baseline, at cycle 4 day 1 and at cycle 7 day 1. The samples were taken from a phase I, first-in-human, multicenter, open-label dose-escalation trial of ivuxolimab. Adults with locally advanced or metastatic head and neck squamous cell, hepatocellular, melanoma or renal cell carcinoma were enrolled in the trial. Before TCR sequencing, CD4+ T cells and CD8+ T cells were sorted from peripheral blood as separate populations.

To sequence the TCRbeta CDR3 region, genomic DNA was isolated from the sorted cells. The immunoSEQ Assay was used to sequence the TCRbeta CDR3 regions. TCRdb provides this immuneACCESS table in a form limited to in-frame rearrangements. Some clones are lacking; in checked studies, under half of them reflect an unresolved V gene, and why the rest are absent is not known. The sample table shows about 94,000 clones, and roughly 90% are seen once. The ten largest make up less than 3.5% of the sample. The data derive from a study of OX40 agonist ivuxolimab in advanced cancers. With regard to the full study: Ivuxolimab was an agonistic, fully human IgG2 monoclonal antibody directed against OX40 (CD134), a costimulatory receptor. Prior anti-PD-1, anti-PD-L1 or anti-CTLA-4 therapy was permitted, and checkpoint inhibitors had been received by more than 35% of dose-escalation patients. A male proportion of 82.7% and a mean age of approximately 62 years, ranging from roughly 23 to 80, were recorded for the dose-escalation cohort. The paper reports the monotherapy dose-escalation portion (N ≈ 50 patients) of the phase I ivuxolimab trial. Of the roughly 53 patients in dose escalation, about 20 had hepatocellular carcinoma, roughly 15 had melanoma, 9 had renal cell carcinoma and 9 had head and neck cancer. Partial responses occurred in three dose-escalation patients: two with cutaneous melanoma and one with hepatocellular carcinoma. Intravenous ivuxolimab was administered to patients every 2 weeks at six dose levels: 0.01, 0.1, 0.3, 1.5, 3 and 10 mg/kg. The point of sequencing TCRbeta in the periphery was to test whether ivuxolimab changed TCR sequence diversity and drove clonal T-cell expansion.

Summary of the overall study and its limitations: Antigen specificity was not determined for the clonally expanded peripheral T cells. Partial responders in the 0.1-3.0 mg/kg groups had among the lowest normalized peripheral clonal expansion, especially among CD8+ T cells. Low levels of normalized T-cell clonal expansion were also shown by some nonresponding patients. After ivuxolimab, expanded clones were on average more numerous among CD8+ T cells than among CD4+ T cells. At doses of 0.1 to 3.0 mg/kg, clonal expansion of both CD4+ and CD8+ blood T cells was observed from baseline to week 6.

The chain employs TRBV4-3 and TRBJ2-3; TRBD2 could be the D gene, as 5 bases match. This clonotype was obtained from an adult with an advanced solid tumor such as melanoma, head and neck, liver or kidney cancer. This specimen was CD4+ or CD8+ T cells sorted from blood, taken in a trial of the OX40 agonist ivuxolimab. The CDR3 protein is CASSQESSGADTQYF. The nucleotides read TGCGCCAGCAGCCAAGAATCCAGCGGAGCAGATACGCAGTATTTT.